Included here is one TCR beta chain sequence, with context. Data came from immunoSEQ multiplex PCR; TCRdb stores just in-frame clones and leaves some out. Of 250,000 to 300,000 clones listed, 80% to 90% were seen once; the top ten hold under 5.5%. The sample belongs to a study of blood T cell repertoires in COVID-19. Unmatched junction bases numbered 7, after V lost 0 bases and J lost 4 bases. The CDR3 totals 16 residues. Germline V gives CDR1 LGHNA, CDR2 YSLEER. The receptor was isolated from a man in his fifties or sixties with acute or convalescent COVID-19. What was sequenced was peripheral blood. The chain combines TRBV4-3 with TRBJ1-2; 8 bases line up with TRBD1. The CDR3 here is CASSQDLAGGRYGYTF. The CDR3 DNA reads TGCGCCAGCAGCCAAGATCTCGCAGGGGGCCGCTATGGCTACACCTTC.